This passage covers 4 T cell receptor beta chains from one sample sequenced in a study of blood T cell repertoires in COVID-19. The table came from immunoSEQ multiplex PCR; TCRdb's copy has only in-frame clones and leaves some out. This sample has about 370,000 clones, with around 92% found just once. The sequenced sample was PBMCs or T cells enriched from blood (not recorded which). Receptor source: a young woman who had recovered from COVID-19.

The chain carries TRBV19 and TRBJ1-5; D is unclear. The germline V gene encodes CDR1 LNHDA and CDR2 SQIVND (reference sequence). Trimming cost V 3 bases and J 5 bases, with 8 bases left between them. The CDR3 is 13 amino acids. The CDR3 region has the DNA TGTGCCAGTAGTATGGCAGACTATCAGCCCCAGCATTTT. This gives the protein CASSMADYQPQHF.

This clone was picked up a small number of times. Other DNA sequences in this sample translate to the same CDR3. The chain combines TRBV4-1 with TRBJ2-2, with D possibly TRBD1 on 6 matching bases. The V end lost 3 bases, the J end lost 4 bases, and 12 bases lay between the germline ends. Germline CDR1 is MGHRA and CDR2 is YSYEKL. CDR3 length: 15 residues. CDR3 DNA sequence: TGCGCCAGCAGCCATTCGCAGGGGCTCACCGGGGAGCTGTTTTTT. Translation: CASSHSQGLTGELFF.

The genes are TRBV15 and TRBJ2-2, with 9 bases aligning to TRBD1. Looked up from germline, CDR1 is LNHNV and CDR2 is YYDKDF (reference sequence). This CDR3 region has 16 residues. The V gene end was trimmed by 3 bases and the J gene end by 8 bases; junction bases not matched to a gene: 10. The CDR3 DNA reads TGTGCCACCAGCAGGCAATCGGGACAGGGTGGTGGGGAGCTGTTTTTT. This gives the protein CATSRQSGQGGGELFF.

V and J are TRBV7-9 and TRBJ2-3, with 8 bases lining up with TRBD1. Per germline, CDR1 SEHNR and CDR2 FQNEAQ (reference sequence). The junction had 4 bases not matched to a gene; V was cut back by 5 bases and J by 0 bases. The CDR3 runs 15 residues. CDR3 nucleotides: TGTGCCAGCAGCAGCCGGGACAGGAGCACAGATACGCAGTATTTT. Its protein is CASSSRDRSTDTQYF.